One T cell receptor beta chain is described in this entry. Its antigen remains unidentified. This CDR3 is built from 17 residues. V was clipped by 4 bases and J by 6 bases, with 19 bases between them. Germline V lookup: CDR1 SGHVS, CDR2 FQNEAQ. This entry is derived from a study of T cell responses to AZD1222 COVID-19 vaccine. Regarding the study as a whole: Clonal diversity was possibly underestimated, and white British individuals and females predominated among donors.

The table came from immunoSEQ multiplex PCR; TCRdb's copy has only in-frame clones and leaves some out. The table shows more than 100,000 clones, with 88% occurring only once. The chain joins TRBV7-8 to TRBJ1-6, with a possible D match to TRBD1 (6 bases). The sample was peripheral blood, taken on day 0 of AZD1222 vaccination. The clonotype originates from an adult in good health. The CDR3 bases are TGTGCCAGCAGCTCGATCCCGCGGGGGCCAAGTAATTCACCCCTCCACTTT. It is translated as CASSSIPRGPSNSPLHF.